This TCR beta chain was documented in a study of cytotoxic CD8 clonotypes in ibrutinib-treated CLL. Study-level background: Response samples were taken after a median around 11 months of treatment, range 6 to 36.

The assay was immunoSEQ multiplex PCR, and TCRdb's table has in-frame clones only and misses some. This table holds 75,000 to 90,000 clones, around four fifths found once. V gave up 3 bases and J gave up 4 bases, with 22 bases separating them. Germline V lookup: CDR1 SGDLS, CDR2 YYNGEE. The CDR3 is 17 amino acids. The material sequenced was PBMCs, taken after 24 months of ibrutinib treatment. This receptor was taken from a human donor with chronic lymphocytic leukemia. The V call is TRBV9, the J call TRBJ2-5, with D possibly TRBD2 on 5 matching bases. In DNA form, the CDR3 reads TGTGCCAGCAGCGAAGGATACGGACGAGGGTCCCGAGAGACCCAGTACTTC. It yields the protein CASSEGYGRGSRETQYF.